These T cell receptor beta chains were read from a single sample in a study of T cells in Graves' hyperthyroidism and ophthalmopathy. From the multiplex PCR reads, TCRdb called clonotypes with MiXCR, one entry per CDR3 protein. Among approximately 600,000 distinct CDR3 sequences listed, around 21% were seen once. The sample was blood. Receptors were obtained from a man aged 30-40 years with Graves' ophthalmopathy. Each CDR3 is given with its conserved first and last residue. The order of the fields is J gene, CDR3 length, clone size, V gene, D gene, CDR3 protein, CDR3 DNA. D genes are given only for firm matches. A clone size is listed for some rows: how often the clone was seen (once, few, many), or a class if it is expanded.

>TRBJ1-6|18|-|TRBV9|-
CASSAHRDQFPGDSPLHF
TGTGCCAGCAGCGCTCACCGGGATCAATTCCCGGGAGATTCACCCCTCCACTTT
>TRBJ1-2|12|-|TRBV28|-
CASRPAFGGYTF
TGTGCCAGCAGACCCGCCTTCGGGGGCTACACCTTC
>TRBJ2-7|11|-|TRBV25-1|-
CASGGPYEQYF
TGTGCCAGCGGAGGTCCCTACGAGCAGTACTTC
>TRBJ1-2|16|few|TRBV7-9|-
CASSLAGAGSNYGYTF
TGTGCCAGCAGCTTAGCGGGGGCAGGCTCTAACTATGGCTACACCTTC
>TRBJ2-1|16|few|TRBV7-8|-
CASSPGLRATPNEQFF
TGTGCCAGCAGCCCGGGTTTGAGGGCTACGCCCAATGAGCAGTTCTTC
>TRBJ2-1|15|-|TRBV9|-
CASSPRSGTYNEQFF
TGTGCCAGCAGCCCCAGATCGGGCACCTACAATGAGCAGTTCTTC
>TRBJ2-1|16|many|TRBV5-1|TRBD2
CASSLIAGGGFNEQFF
TGCGCCAGCAGCTTGATAGCGGGAGGTGGATTCAATGAGCAGTTCTTC
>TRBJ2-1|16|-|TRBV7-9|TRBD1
CASSYIPGQGVNEQFF
TGTGCCAGCAGTTACATTCCGGGACAGGGGGTTAATGAGCAGTTCTTC
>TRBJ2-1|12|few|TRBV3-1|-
CASSQWRNEQFF
TGTGCCAGCAGCCAATGGCGCAATGAGCAGTTCTTC
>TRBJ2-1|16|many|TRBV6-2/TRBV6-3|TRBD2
CASSYSGLAGGGEQFF
TGTGCCAGCAGTTACTCGGGACTAGCGGGAGGTGGTGAGCAGTTCTTC
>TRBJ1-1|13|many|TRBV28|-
CASSFFGVREAFF
TGTGCCAGCAGTTTCTTTGGGGTGAGGGAAGCTTTCTTT
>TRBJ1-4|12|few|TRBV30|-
CAWESEGEKLFF
TGTGCCTGGGAATCGGAGGGTGAAAAACTGTTTTTT
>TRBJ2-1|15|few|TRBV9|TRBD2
CASSVSGAPYNEQFF
TGTGCCAGCAGCGTTAGCGGGGCCCCGTACAATGAGCAGTTCTTC
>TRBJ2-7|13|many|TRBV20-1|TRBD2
CSAIQTSSNEQYF
TGCAGTGCTATCCAGACTAGCAGCAACGAGCAGTACTTC
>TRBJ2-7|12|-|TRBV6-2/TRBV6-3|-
CASRQPSYEQYF
TGTGCCAGCAGGCAGCCGTCCTACGAGCAGTACTTC
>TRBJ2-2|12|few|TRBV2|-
CASSRLDGELFF
TGTGCCAGCAGTCGACTCGACGGGGAGCTGTTTTTT
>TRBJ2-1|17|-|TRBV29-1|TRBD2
CSVDRSSGSNTYNEQFF
TGCAGCGTTGACCGGTCTAGCGGGAGTAATACCTACAATGAGCAGTTCTTC
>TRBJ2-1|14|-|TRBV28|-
CAVLGGGPRNEQFF
TGTGCCGTCCTAGGGGGAGGGCCGAGGAATGAGCAGTTCTTC
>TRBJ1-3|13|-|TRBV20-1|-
CSATSPSGNTIYF
TGCAGTGCCACTTCTCCCTCTGGAAACACCATATATTTT
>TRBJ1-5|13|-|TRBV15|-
CAISEGSNQPQHF
TGTGCCATATCGGAGGGGAGCAATCAGCCCCAGCATTTT
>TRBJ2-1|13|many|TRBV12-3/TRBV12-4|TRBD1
CASSSDRGNEQFF
TGTGCCAGCAGTTCCGACAGGGGCAATGAGCAGTTCTTC
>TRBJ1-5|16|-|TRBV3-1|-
CASSQGPTGLNQPQHF
TGTGCCAGCAGCCAAGGGCCAACAGGGCTCAATCAGCCCCAGCATTTT
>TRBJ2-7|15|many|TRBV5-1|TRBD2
CASSQIAGGTYEQYF
TGCGCCAGCAGCCAAATAGCGGGAGGGACCTACGAGCAGTACTTC
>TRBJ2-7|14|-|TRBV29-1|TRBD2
CSVVGAGGPGEQYF
TGCAGCGTTGTAGGAGCGGGAGGGCCGGGTGAGCAGTACTTC
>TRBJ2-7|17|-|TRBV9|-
CASSVGMVGTRDYEQYF
TGTGCCAGCAGCGTAGGGATGGTCGGGACTCGGGACTACGAGCAGTACTTC
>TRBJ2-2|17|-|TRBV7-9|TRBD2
CASSATSGLSNTGELFF
TGTGCCAGCAGCGCGACTAGCGGGCTATCGAACACCGGGGAGCTGTTTTTT
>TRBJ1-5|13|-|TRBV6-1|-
CASSVLRGQPQHF
TGTGCCAGCAGTGTTCTACGGGGCCAGCCCCAGCATTTT
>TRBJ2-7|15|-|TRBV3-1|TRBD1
CASSLRDREAYEQYF
TGTGCCAGCAGCCTCCGGGACAGGGAGGCCTACGAGCAGTACTTC
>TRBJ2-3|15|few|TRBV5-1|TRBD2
CASSWSGRGTDTQYF
TGCGCCAGCAGCTGGAGTGGGCGGGGGACAGATACGCAGTATTTT
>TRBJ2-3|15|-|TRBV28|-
CAIQAGESSTDTQYF
TGTGCCATCCAGGCCGGGGAGTCTAGCACAGATACGCAGTATTTT
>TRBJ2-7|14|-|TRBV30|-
CAWSVTPVSYEQYF
TGTGCCTGGAGTGTAACCCCAGTCTCCTACGAGCAGTACTTC
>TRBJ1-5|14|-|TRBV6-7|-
CASRLGHLNQPQHF
TGTGCCAGCAGGTTGGGACATCTCAATCAGCCCCAGCATTTT
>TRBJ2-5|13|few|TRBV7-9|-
CASSGEREETQYF
TGTGCCAGCAGCGGGGAGAGGGAAGAGACCCAGTACTTC
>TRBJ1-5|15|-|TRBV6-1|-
CASRGGESSNQPQHF
TGTGCCAGCAGGGGTGGGGAGTCCAGCAATCAGCCCCAGCATTTT
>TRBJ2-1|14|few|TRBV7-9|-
CASSPHCDYNEQFF
TGTGCCAGCAGCCCACACTGTGATTACAATGAGCAGTTCTTC
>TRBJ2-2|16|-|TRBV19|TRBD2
CASSGTSGSYTGELFF
TGTGCCAGTAGCGGGACTAGCGGGAGCTACACCGGGGAGCTGTTTTTT
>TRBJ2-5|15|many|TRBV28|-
CASSSLASRKETQYF
TGTGCCAGCAGCTCGCTTGCGAGCCGGAAAGAGACCCAGTACTTC
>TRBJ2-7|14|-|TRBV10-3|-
CAIRLDPSSYEQYF
TGTGCCATCAGGCTAGACCCCTCCTCCTACGAGCAGTACTTC
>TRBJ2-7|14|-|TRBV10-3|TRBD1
CAITSDREVSEQYF
TGTGCCATCACCTCGGACAGGGAGGTTAGCGAGCAGTACTTC